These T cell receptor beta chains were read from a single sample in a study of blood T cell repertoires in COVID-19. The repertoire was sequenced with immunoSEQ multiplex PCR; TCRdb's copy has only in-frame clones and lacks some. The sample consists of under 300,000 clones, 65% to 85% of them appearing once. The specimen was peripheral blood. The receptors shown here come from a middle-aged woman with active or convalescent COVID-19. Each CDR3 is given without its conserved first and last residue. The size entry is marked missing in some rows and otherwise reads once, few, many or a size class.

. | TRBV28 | ASSFPGKYQPQH
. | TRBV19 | ASSPLANTEAF
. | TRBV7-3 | ASSSGLAGSNTGELF
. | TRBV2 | ASPLQQQTNYGYT
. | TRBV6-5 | ASTKSGQTNTEAF
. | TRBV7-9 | ASSLGVDIVYGYT
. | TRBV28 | ASSLLYRAGGYT
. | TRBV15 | ATSRYISYEQY
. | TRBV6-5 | ATMGAESPLH
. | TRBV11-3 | ASAEGGVGNEQF
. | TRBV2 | ASSKGQGAGGTEAF
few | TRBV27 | ASSPTGLNQPQH
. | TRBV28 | ASSLQGLKGNQPQH
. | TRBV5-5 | ASSRAGSGNQPQH
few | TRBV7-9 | ASSLPGTAGFEAF
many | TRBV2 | ASSVEGQGARYGYT
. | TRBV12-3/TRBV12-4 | ASSRGFEEAF
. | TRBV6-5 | ASRTELQVGELF
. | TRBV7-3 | ASSLLTGGAYNEQF
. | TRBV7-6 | AAVRVEGGYT
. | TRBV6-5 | AIAGTDQETQY
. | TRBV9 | ASSATGGGLGPQH
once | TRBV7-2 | ASSLVGRVTDTQY
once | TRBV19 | ASSRDRVGNSPLH
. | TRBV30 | ASWTGTGVGSPLH
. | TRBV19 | ASREDRNRVYGYT
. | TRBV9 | ASSVGGRGAEAF
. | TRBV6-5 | ASTPTSPPQGAQY
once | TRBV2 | ASRRQSEAF
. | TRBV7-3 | ASSLGLAGGTDTQY
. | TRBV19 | ASSPGTEGRYT
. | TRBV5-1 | ASSLGLAGGSYTDTQY
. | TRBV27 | ASSLRGQPQH
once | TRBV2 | ASSHRTWTGKNIQY
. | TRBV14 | ATTPEKGVYTEAF
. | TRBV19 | ASMSEQGWLRTEAF
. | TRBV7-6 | ASSHKRDRGRSEAF
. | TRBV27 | ASSSEDRGYSPLH
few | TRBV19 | ASRLDRTYGYT
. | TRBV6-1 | ASSENWAGHQPQH
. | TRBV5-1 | ASSREGQLYGYT
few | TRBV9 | ASSVRQGFIDEQF
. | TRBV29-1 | SVVDPDSEGYT
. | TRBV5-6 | ASSRVDSSPFTDTQY
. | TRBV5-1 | ASSATGGGNQPQH
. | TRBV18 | ASSPSGEETGELF
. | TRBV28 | ASSSGQPSGNTIY
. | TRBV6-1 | ASSGRTVGYSNQPQH
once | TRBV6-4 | ASRIDSTNEKLF
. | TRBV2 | ASRSQGAILYNEQF
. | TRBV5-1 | ASSLAPGVGEQF
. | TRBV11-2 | ASSLGTGELF
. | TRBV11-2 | ASSKDREETQY
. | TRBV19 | ASSIRGGKAGELF
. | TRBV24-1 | ATSERTGDGYGYT